A selection of T cell receptor beta chains follows, all from one sample in a study of shared clonotypes between healthy human individuals. The method was immunoSEQ multiplex PCR; TCRdb's version includes in-frame clones alone and lacks a portion of them. The sample shows some 2 million clones, 85% to 95% of them seen only once. Material for sequencing was naive CD4+ T cells sorted from blood. The receptors come from a man aged 18 to 29 in good health. The CDR3 runs from the conserved cysteine through the conserved F or W. A D gene is named only where the DNA matches it firmly. Rows give clone size only sometimes, using once, few, many, or a class for an expanded clone.

D gene | J gene | CDR3 length | V gene | clone size | CDR3 DNA | CDR3 protein
- | TRBJ1-2 | 14 | TRBV5-1 | once | TGCGCCAGCAGCGCAGTCCGGGACGGTTATGGCTACACCTTC | CASSAVRDGYGYTF
TRBD1 | TRBJ2-1 | 16 | TRBV7-2 | once | TGTGCCAGCAGCTTCCAGACAGGGCAGAGCTACAATGAGCAGTTCTTC | CASSFQTGQSYNEQFF
TRBD1 | TRBJ2-7 | 18 | TRBV10-3 | - | TGTGCCATCAGTGAGTCTCGCCCATTCCGGGACAGGGAGGACGAGCAGTACTTC | CAISESRPFRDREDEQYF
- | TRBJ1-3 | 14 | TRBV27 | - | TGTGCCAGCAGTTTACAGGGTGGTGGAAACACCATATATTTT | CASSLQGGGNTIYF
- | TRBJ2-1 | 13 | TRBV27 | - | TGTGCCAGCAGTTTGGGTAATGATGATGAGCAGTTCTTC | CASSLGNDDEQFF
TRBD1 | TRBJ2-2 | 15 | TRBV11-2 | - | TGTGCCAGCAGCTTTGGACAGGGCAAGTCCGAGGAGCTGTTTTTT | CASSFGQGKSEELFF
- | TRBJ2-5 | 13 | TRBV2 | - | TGTGCCAGCAGTGAAAGTCGGCAAGAGACCCAGTACTTC | CASSESRQETQYF
- | TRBJ1-2 | 13 | TRBV9 | - | TGTGCCAGCAGCCGAGCAGGGGCCCTTGGCTACACCTTC | CASSRAGALGYTF
TRBD2 | TRBJ2-7 | 14 | TRBV7-2 | - | TGTGCCAGCACCCCCCGGACTAGCGGATACGAGCAGTACTTC | CASTPRTSGYEQYF
TRBD2 | TRBJ2-5 | 14 | TRBV5-4 | - | TGTGCCATTCGAATAGCGGGAGGGAGTGAGACCCAGTACTTC | CAIRIAGGSETQYF
- | TRBJ1-1 | 14 | TRBV7-3 | - | TGTGCCAGCAGCCAGGCGGGGGCTAACACTGAAGCTTTCTTT | CASSQAGANTEAFF
TRBD2 | TRBJ2-1 | 16 | TRBV15 | - | TGTGCCACCAGCAGAGCGGTGAGCGGGGGACTTAATGAGCAGTTCTTC | CATSRAVSGGLNEQFF
- | TRBJ1-5 | 14 | TRBV19 | - | TGTGCCAGTAGTTCGGGCCCCAAGGATCAGCCCCAGCATTTT | CASSSGPKDQPQHF
TRBD2 | TRBJ2-3 | 17 | TRBV29-1 | - | TGCAGCGTTGACCGTTCCGGACTAGCGGCTAGCACAGATACGCAGTATTTT | CSVDRSGLAASTDTQYF
- | TRBJ2-7 | 15 | TRBV6-5 | - | TGTGCCAGCAGTTACCCGCGGGGGCCCTACTACGAGCAGTACTTC | CASSYPRGPYYEQYF
TRBD2 | TRBJ2-3 | 16 | TRBV7-3 | - | TGTGCCAGCAGCAACAAGGGAGGGTCGGGCGCAGATACGCAGTATTTT | CASSNKGGSGADTQYF
TRBD1 | TRBJ2-2 | 18 | TRBV2 | - | TGTGCCAGCAGTGAAGCACGGCCCCTCGCAGGGGGCTCCGGGGAGCTGTTTTTT | CASSEARPLAGGSGELFF
- | TRBJ1-3 | 14 | TRBV6-5 | - | TGTGCCAGCAAGCAGGGGAACTCTGGAAACACCATATATTTT | CASKQGNSGNTIYF
TRBD1 | TRBJ2-7 | 15 | TRBV5-4 | - | TGTGCCAGCAGCCAGACAGGGGGCCTCTCCTACGAGCAGTACTTC | CASSQTGGLSYEQYF
TRBD2 | TRBJ2-3 | 15 | TRBV19 | once | TGTGCCAGTAGTATAGGGGGGACTAGCGGGAGCACGCAGTATTTT | CASSIGGTSGSTQYF
- | TRBJ1-2 | 13 | TRBV25-1 | - | TGTGCCAGCAGTGATGGACGGAACTATGGCTACACCTTC | CASSDGRNYGYTF
- | TRBJ2-5 | 13 | TRBV10-3 | - | TGTGCCATCACTCCCGGGCTCCGAGAGACCCAGTACTTC | CAITPGLRETQYF
TRBD2 | TRBJ2-2 | 15 | TRBV2 | once | TGTGCCAGCGTCCTAGCGGGAGGGCAAGGCGGGGAGCTGTTTTTT | CASVLAGGQGGELFF
- | TRBJ2-3 | 15 | TRBV7-9 | - | TGTGCCAGCAGCTTTACGGGGGTAGCGTCCGATACGCAGTATTTT | CASSFTGVASDTQYF
- | TRBJ2-2 | 13 | TRBV5-1 | - | TGCGCCAGCAGCTTGGCCGGGCAGGGGGAGCTGTTTTTT | CASSLAGQGELFF
- | TRBJ1-5 | 16 | TRBV6-5 | - | TGTGCCAGCAGTTACTCGTCGGGGGGGGGCAATCAGCCCCAGCATTTT | CASSYSSGGGNQPQHF
- | TRBJ2-7 | 12 | TRBV30 | - | TGTGCCTGTACCAGGGATGCTTCCGAGCAGTACTTC | CACTRDASEQYF
- | TRBJ1-5 | 13 | TRBV5-6 | many | TGTGCCAGCAGCCCACAGGGTTTTCAGCCCCAGCATTTT | CASSPQGFQPQHF
- | TRBJ1-4 | 17 | TRBV5-1 | - | TGCGCCAGCACCATGACAGGAGGCCTTGCAACTAATGAAAAACTGTTTTTT | CASTMTGGLATNEKLFF
TRBD1 | TRBJ1-2 | 15 | TRBV4-3 | - | TGCGCCAGCAGCCAGAGGGACAGACTTAACTATGGCTACACCTTC | CASSQRDRLNYGYTF
- | TRBJ2-7 | 12 | TRBV18 | - | TGTGCCAGCTCACCCCAGCCCTACGAGCAGTACTTC | CASSPQPYEQYF
TRBD1 | TRBJ1-3 | 16 | TRBV30 | once | TGTGCCTGGAGTCAGGGGACAGGGACGGAAGGAAACACCATATATTTT | CAWSQGTGTEGNTIYF
- | TRBJ1-1 | 13 | TRBV21-1 | - | TGTGCCAGCAGGACACGGACAGGGGATGCAGCTTTCTTT | CASRTRTGDAAFF
- | TRBJ2-5 | 15 | TRBV5-1 | - | TGCGCCAGCAGCTCTGCAGGGGGGAGTGCAGAGACCCAGTACTTC | CASSSAGGSAETQYF
TRBD2 | TRBJ2-1 | 16 | TRBV7-2 | - | TGTGCCAGCGGTCTGGCCAGCGGGAGCTCCTACAATGAGCAGTTCTTC | CASGLASGSSYNEQFF
- | TRBJ2-7 | 15 | TRBV7-2 | - | TGTGCCAGCAGCTTAGCGCTCAGGGCGCAGGGGGAGCAGTACTTC | CASSLALRAQGEQYF
- | TRBJ1-3 | 16 | TRBV4-1 | - | TGCGCCAGCAGCCAAGGGACCTTTCGCTCTGGAAACACCATATATTTT | CASSQGTFRSGNTIYF
TRBD2 | TRBJ2-1 | 19 | TRBV5-8 | - | TGTGCCAGCAGCCCGGGGAGGGCTAGCGGGAGTGGTGGGGTCAATGAGCAGTTCTTC | CASSPGRASGSGGVNEQFF
TRBD1 | TRBJ1-2 | 17 | TRBV10-1 | once | TGCGCCAGCTCAAACCCGGGACAGGGGGCCTCTAACTATGGCTACACCTTC | CASSNPGQGASNYGYTF
TRBD1 | TRBJ1-1 | 13 | TRBV5-1 | - | TGCGCCAGCGGACAGGGGACGAACACTGAAGCTTTCTTT | CASGQGTNTEAFF
- | TRBJ1-1 | 14 | TRBV6-5 | - | TGTGCCAGCAGTTCGGTGATAAGGGGCACTGAAGCTTTCTTT | CASSSVIRGTEAFF
- | TRBJ1-2 | 13 | TRBV5-1 | - | TGCGCCAGCAGCCTCGAGGGGAGCTATGGCTACACCTTC | CASSLEGSYGYTF
TRBD1 | TRBJ2-7 | 12 | TRBV10-3 | - | TGTGCCGGGAGTAACAGGGGGAACGAGCAGTACTTC | CAGSNRGNEQYF
- | TRBJ2-1 | 17 | TRBV4-3 | - | TGCGCCAGCAGCCAAGAGACGGGCGCGGGATTCTACAATGAGCAGTTCTTC | CASSQETGAGFYNEQFF
TRBD1 | TRBJ2-1 | 16 | TRBV18 | - | TGTGCCAGCTCACCGCGAGGAGCAGGGGGCACAGATGAGCAGTTCTTC | CASSPRGAGGTDEQFF
- | TRBJ2-1 | 16 | TRBV9 | - | TGTGCCAGCAGCGTAGTTGGGGACCTCTCCTACAATGAGCAGTTCTTC | CASSVVGDLSYNEQFF
- | TRBJ1-3 | 13 | TRBV27 | - | TGTGCCAGCAGTGCGGGGGCTGGAAACACCATATATTTT | CASSAGAGNTIYF
- | TRBJ1-2 | 14 | TRBV7-9 | - | TGTGCCAGCAGCTCAAACTATGAATTAGATGGTTACACCTTC | CASSSNYELDGYTF
- | TRBJ2-3 | 15 | TRBV11-2 | - | TGTGCCAGCAGCTTCGACTACTACCGCACAGATACGCAGTATTTT | CASSFDYYRTDTQYF
TRBD2 | TRBJ2-5 | 15 | TRBV28 | - | TGTGCCAGCAGTACCAGCGGGAGGGACCAAGAGACCCAGTACTTC | CASSTSGRDQETQYF
- | TRBJ1-1 | 14 | TRBV6-5 | - | TGTGCCAGCAGTCGGGGCCGGGTGAACACTGAAGCTTTCTTT | CASSRGRVNTEAFF
TRBD1 | TRBJ2-5 | 18 | TRBV10-1 | - | TGCGCCAGCAGTGAGTCCCGGACAGGAACTACGTCTAAAGAGACCCAGTACTTC | CASSESRTGTTSKETQYF
TRBD1 | TRBJ2-7 | 13 | TRBV11-2 | many | TGTGCCAGCAGCAGGGGGCGCGACTACGAGCAGTACTTC | CASSRGRDYEQYF
- | TRBJ1-2 | 14 | TRBV19 | - | TGTGCCAGTAGTATACGGGCAGGGGAAAGTGGCTACACCTTC | CASSIRAGESGYTF
- | TRBJ2-3 | 14 | TRBV5-1 | - | TGCGCCAGCAGCAGGTACTCCCCTGGGGATACGCAGTATTTT | CASSRYSPGDTQYF
TRBD2 | TRBJ2-5 | 13 | TRBV29-1 | - | TGCAGCGTTAAGCGGGATAGCCAAGAGACCCAGTACTTC | CSVKRDSQETQYF
TRBD2 | TRBJ2-7 | 16 | TRBV9 | - | TGTGCCAGCAGCGTCCACCCGGGACTAGCGGTCGACGAGCAGTACTTC | CASSVHPGLAVDEQYF
TRBD1 | TRBJ2-5 | 15 | TRBV11-2 | - | TGTGCCAGCAGCTTAGAGGGACAGAAGCAAGAGACCCAGTACTTC | CASSLEGQKQETQYF